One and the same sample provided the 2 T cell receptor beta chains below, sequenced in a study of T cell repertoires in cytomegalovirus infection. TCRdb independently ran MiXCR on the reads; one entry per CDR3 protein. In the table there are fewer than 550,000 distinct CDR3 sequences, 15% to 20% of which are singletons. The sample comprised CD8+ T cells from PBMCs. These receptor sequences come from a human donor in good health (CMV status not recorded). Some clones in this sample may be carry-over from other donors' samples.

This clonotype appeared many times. CDR3 in amino acids: CASSWSGGGEAFF. CDR3 nucleotides: TGTGCCAGCAGTTGGTCAGGAGGAGGTGAAGCTTTCTTT. V gene TRBV12-3 or TRBV12-4 combines with J gene TRBJ1-1; D unresolved. CDR3 length: 13 amino acids. Trimming took off 4 bases at V and 7 bases at J, with 13 bases between the two ends.

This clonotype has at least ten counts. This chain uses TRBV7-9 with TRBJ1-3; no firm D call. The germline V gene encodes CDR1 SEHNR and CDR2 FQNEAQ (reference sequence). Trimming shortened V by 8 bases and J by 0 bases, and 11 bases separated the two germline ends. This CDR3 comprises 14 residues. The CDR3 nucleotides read TGTGCCAGCGAAGAGTTTCTCTCTGGAAACACCATATATTTT. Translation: CASEEFLSGNTIYF.